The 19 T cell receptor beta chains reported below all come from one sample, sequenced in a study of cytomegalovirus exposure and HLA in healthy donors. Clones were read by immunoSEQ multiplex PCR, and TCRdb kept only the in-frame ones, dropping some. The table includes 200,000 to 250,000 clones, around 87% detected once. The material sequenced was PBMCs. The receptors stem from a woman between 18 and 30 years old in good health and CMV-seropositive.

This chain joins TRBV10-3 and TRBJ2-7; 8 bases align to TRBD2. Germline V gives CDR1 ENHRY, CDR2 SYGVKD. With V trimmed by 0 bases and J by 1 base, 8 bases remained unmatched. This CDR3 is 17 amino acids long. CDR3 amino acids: CAISESTGLGRSYEQYF. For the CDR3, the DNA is TGTGCCATCAGTGAGTCCACGGGACTAGGGAGATCCTACGAGCAGTACTTC.

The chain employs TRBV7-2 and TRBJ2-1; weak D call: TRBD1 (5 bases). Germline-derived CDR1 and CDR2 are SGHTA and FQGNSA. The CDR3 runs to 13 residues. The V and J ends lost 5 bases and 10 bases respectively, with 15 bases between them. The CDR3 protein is CASSLNRQAEQFF. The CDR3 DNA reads TGTGCCAGCAGCCTTAACAGGCAGGCGGAGCAGTTCTTC.

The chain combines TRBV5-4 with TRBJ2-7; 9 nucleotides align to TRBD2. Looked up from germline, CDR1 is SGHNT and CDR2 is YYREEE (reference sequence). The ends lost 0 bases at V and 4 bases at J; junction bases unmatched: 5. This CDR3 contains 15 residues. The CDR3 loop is CASSLGTSGRYEQYF. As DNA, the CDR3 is TGTGCCAGCAGCTTGGGTACTAGCGGGCGTTACGAGCAGTACTTC.

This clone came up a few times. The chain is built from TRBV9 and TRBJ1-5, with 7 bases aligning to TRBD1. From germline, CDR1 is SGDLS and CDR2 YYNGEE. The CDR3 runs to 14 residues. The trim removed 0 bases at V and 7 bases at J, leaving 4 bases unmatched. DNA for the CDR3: TGTGCCAGCAGCGTAGGACAGGGACCCCAGCCCCAGCATTTT. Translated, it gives CASSVGQGPQPQHF.

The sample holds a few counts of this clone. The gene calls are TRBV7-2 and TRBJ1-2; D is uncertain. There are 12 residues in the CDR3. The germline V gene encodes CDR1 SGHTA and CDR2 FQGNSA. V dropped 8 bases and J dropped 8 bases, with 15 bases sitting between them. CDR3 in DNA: TGTGCCAGCGCCCCGAGGCATGGAGGCTACACCTTC. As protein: CASAPRHGGYTF.

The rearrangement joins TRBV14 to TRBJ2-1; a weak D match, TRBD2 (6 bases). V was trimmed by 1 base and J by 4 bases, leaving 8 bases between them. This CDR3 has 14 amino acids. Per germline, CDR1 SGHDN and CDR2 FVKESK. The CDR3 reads CASSQASVYNEQFF. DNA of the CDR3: TGTGCCAGCAGCCAAGCTAGCGTTTACAATGAGCAGTTCTTC. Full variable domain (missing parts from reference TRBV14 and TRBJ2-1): EAGVTQFPSHSVIEKGQTVTLRCDPISGHDNLYWYRRVMGKEIKFLLHFVKESKQDESGMPNNRFLAERTGGTYSTLKVQPAELEDSGVYFCASSQASVYNEQFFGPGTRLTVL.

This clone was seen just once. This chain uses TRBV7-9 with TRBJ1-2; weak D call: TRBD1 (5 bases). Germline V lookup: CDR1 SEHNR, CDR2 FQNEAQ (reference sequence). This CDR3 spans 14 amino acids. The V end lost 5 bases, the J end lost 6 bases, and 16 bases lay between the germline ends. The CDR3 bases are TGTGCCAGCAGCCATCCCACACAGGTTAATGGCTACACCTTC. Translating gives CASSHPTQVNGYTF.

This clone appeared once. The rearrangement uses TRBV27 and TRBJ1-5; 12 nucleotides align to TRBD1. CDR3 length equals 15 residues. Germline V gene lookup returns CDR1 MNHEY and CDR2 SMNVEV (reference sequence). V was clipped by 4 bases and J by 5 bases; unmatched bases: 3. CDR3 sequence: CASSSGTGGHQPQHF. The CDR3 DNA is TGTGCCAGCAGTTCTGGGACAGGGGGCCATCAGCCCCAGCATTTT.

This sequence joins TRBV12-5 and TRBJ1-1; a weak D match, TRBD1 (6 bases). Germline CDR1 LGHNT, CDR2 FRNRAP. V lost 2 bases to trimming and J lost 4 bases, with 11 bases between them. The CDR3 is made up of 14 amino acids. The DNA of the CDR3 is TGTGCTAGTGGTTTGTTATTGACAGGCACTGAAGCTTTCTTT. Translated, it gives CASGLLLTGTEAFF.

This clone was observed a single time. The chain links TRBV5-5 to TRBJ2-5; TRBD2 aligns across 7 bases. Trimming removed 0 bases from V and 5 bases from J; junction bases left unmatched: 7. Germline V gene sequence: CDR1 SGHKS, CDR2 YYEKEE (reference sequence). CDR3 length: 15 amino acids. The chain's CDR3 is CASSLALRELETQYF. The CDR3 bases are TGTGCCAGCAGCTTGGCCTTGCGGGAGTTGGAGACCCAGTACTTC.

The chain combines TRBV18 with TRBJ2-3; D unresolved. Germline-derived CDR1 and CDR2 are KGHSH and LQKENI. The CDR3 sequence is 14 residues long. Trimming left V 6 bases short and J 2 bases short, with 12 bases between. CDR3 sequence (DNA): TGTGCCAGCTCTCCGCCCTATAACACAGATACGCAGTATTTT. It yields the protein CASSPPYNTDTQYF.

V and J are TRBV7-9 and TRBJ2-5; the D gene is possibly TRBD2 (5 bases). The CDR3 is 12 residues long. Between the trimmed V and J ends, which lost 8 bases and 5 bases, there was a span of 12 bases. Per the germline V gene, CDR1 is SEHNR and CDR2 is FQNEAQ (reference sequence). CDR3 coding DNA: TGTGCCAGCGGGCTTCGGGGTGAGACCCAGTACTTC. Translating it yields CASGLRGETQYF. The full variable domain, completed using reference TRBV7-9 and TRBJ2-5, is DTGVSQNPRHKITKRGQNVTFRCDPISEHNRLYWYRQTLGQGPEFLTYFQNEAQLEKSRLLSDRFSAERPKGSFSTLEIQRTEQGDSAMYLCASGLRGETQYFGPGTRLLVL.

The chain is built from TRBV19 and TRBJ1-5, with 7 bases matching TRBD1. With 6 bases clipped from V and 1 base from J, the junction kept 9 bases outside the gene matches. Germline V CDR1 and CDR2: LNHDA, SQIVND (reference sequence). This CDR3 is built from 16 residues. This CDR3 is CASSNRQGGSNQPQHF. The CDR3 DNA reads TGTGCCAGTAGCAACAGACAGGGTGGGAGCAATCAGCCCCAGCATTTT.

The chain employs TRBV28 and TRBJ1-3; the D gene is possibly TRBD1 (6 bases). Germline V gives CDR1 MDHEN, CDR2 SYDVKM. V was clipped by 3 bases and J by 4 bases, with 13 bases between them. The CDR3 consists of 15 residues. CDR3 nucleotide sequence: TGTGCCAGCAGTTTGGGATTAGGGGGAGGAAACACCATATATTTT. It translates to CASSLGLGGGNTIYF. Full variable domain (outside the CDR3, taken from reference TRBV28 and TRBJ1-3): DVKVTQSSRYLVKRTGEKVFLECVQDMDHENMFWYRQDPGLGLRLIYFSYDVKMKEKGDIPEGYSVSREKKERFSLILESASTNQTSMYLCASSLGLGGGNTIYFGEGSWLTVV.

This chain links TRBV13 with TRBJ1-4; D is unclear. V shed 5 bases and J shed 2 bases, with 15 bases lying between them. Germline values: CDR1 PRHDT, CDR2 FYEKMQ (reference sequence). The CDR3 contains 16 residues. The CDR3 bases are TGTGCCAGCAGCGAGGCGGGGAAGGGCACTAATGAAAAACTGTTTTTT. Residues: CASSEAGKGTNEKLFF.

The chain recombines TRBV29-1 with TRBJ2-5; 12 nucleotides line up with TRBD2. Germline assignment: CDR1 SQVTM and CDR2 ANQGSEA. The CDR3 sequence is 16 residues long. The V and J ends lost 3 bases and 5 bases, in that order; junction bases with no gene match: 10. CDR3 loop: CSVEGLAGGVKETQYF. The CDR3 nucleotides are TGCAGCGTTGAGGGGCTAGCGGGAGGGGTAAAGGAGACCCAGTACTTC.

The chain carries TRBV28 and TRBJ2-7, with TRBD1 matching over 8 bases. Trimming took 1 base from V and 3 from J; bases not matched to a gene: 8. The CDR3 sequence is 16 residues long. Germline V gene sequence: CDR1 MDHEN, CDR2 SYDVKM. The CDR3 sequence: CASSLYQGATLYEQYF. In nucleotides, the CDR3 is TGTGCCAGCAGTTTATACCAGGGGGCGACTCTCTACGAGCAGTACTTC.

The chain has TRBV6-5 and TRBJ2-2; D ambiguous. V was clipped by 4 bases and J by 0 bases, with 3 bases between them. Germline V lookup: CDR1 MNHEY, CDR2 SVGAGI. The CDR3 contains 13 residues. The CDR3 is CASSSANTGELFF. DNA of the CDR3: TGTGCCAGCAGTTCAGCGAACACCGGGGAGCTGTTTTTT.

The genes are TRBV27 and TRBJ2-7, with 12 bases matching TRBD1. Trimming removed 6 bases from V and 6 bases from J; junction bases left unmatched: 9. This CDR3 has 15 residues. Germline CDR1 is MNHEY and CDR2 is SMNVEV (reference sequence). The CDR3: CASRVARDRGPEQYF. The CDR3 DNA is TGTGCCAGCAGAGTCGCAAGGGACAGGGGGCCCGAGCAGTACTTC.